This T cell receptor (beta chain) was found in a study of T cells after yellow fever vaccination. Study in general: In the case of low-cell-number fractions, SMART-Seq v4 Ultra Low Input was used for preparation.

Study-level results: Weaker in magnitude, the secondary response showed a faster peak on day 5 versus 15. Most primary-vaccination clones reappeared after the booster (approximately 95% CD4, 75% to 90% CD8).

The study made its TCR cDNA through 5'RACE template switching. That step introduced a universal primer site along with UMIs. TCRdb passed the 5' RACE reads through MiXCR, listing each CDR3 protein once. The sample holds about 400,000 distinct CDR3 sequences, 6.2% seen once. There are many counts of this clonotype. Its antigen is still unknown. At one end the junction does not follow the germline gene, possibly because of a read error. Per the germline V gene, CDR1 is MNHEY and CDR2 is SVGAGI. The CDR3 sequence is 15 residues long. The sequence derives from a young man who received the YFV17D yellow fever vaccine. Sequenced material: PBMCs, taken 5 days after the yellow fever booster vaccination. The chain joins TRBV6-5 to TRBJ2-1, with 9 positions matching TRBD1. CDR3 coding DNA: TGTGCCAGCAGGTACTCGGGACAGGGCCTCAATGAGCAGTTCTTC. Translation: CASRYSGQGLNEQFF.